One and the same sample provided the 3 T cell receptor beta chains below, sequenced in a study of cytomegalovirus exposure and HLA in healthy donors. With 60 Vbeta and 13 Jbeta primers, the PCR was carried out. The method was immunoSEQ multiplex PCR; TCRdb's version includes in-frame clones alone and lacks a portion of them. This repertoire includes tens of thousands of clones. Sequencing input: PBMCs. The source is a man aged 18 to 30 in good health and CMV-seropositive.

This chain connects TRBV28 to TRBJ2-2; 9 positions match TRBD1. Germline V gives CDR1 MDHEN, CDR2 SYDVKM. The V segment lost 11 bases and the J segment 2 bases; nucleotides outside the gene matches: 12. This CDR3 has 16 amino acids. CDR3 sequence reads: CAGGSGDRVNTGELFF. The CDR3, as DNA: TGTGCCGGGGGCAGCGGGGACAGGGTTAACACCGGGGAGCTGTTTTTT.

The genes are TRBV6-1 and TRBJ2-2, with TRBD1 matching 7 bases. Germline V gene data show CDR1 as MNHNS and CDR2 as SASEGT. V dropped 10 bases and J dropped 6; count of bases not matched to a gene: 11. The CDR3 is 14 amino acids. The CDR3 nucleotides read TGTGCCATCTCGACAGGGAAAAAGGCCGGGGAGCTGTTTTTT. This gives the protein CAISTGKKAGELFF.

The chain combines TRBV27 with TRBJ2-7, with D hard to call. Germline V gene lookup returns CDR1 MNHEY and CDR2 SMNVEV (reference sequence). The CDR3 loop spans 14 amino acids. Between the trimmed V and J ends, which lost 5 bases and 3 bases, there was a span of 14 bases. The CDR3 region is CASSLVNLLYEQYF. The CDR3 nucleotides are TGTGCCAGCAGTCTCGTCAATCTACTCTACGAGCAGTACTTC.